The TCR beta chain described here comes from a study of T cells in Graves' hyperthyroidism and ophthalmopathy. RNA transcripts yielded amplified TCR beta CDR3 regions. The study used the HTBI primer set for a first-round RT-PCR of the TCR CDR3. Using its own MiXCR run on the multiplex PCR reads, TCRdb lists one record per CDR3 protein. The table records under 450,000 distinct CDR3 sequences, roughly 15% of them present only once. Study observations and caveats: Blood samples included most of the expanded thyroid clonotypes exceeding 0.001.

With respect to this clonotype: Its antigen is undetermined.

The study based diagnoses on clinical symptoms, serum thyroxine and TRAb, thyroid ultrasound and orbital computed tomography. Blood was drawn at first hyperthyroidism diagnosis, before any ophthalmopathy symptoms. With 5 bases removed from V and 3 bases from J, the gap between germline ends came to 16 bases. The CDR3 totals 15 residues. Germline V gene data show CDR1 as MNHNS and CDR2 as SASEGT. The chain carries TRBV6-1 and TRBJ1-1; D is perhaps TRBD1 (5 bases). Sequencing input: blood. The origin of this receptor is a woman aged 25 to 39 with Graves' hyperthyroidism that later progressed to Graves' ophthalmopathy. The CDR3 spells CASSSGTVRYTEAFF. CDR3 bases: TGTGCCAGCAGTTCGGGGACGGTGCGATACACTGAAGCTTTCTTT.